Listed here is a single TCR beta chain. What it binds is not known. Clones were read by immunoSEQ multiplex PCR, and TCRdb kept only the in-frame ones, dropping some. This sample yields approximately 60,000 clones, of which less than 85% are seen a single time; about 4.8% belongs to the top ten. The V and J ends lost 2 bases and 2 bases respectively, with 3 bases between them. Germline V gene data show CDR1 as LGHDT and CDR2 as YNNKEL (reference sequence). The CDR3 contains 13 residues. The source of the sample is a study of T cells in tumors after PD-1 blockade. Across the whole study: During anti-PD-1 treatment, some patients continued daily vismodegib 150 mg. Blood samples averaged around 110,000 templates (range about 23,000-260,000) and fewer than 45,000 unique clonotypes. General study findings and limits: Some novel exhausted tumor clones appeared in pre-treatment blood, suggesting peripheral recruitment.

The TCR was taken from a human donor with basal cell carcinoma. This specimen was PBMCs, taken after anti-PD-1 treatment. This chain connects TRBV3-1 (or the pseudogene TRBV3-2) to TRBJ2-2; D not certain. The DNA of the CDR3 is TGTGCCAGCAGCCAAATCAACACCGGGGAGCTGTTTTTT. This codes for CASSQINTGELFF.